This TCR beta chain was recorded in a study of regulatory T cells in long-lasting Graves disease. Construction of TCR beta libraries relied on iRepertoire HTBI primers and on Arm-PCR targeting CDR3 regions. In TCRdb, the multiplex PCR reads were re-called with MiXCR into one record per CDR3 protein. The repertoire has almost 350,000 distinct CDR3 sequences, 15% to 20% of them found once; the top ten carry less than 35%. General study points: Among persistent patients, a larger number of public clonotypes were shared (about 2,700) than among newly diagnosed patients (roughly 910). Compared with new cases, persistent Graves' patients showed reduced TCR diversity.

This clonotype was detected many times. What it binds is unknown. The sample's time point: persistent/refractory GD, antithyroid drugs over 5 years with positive TRAb. PBMCs provided the RNA from which the TCR library was made. The patients were enrolled through endocrinology in Xi'an, China. The source was peripheral blood mononuclear cells (PBMCs), collected when the disease was refractory, from a patient treated with antithyroid drugs. This sequence originates from a female donor with Graves disease.

The CDR3 protein is CASTRLTGDGYTF. The CDR3 nucleotides are TGTGCCAGCACCCGATTGACAGGGGATGGCTACACCTTC. The gene calls are TRBV6-1 and TRBJ1-2; 8 positions match TRBD1. Trimming cost V 7 bases and J 6 bases; bases outside gene matches: 7. Germline V gene lookup returns CDR1 MNHNS and CDR2 SASEGT. This CDR3 has 13 amino acids.